These 14 T cell receptor beta chains came from one sample sequenced in a study of a mutant IDH1 vaccine in newly diagnosed glioma. TCRdb keeps only in-frame clones here, not all; method: immunoSEQ multiplex PCR. The sample carries approximately 60,000 clones, under 85% recorded once. Time point meaning: week 47, end of study. Vaccination used 300 ug of mutant IDH1 20-mer peptide per dose, with topical imiquimod. These receptors are not linked to any known antigen. This specimen was PBMCs, taken from a glioma patient whose treatment included an IDH1 peptide vaccine. Source of these receptors: a man in his thirties or forties with glioma.

The rearrangement uses TRBV6-6 and TRBJ1-1; D is unclear. CDR1 MNHNY and CDR2 SVGAGI come from the germline V gene (reference sequence). The CDR3 extends over 11 amino acids. V lost 6 bases to trimming and J lost 5 bases, with 7 bases between them. CDR3 bases: TGTGCCAGCAGATCGACGACTGAAGCTTTCTTT. Its protein product is CASRSTTEAFF.

Here the CDR3 DNA reads TGCGCCAGCAGCTTAGGGACCCAAACCTACAATGAGCAGTTCTTC. Protein: CASSLGTQTYNEQFF. The chain uses TRBV5-1 and TRBJ2-1; D possibly matches TRBD1 or TRBD2 (5 bases each). Trimming took off 2 bases at V and 2 bases at J, with 11 bases between the two ends. The germline V gene has CDR1 SGHRS and CDR2 YFSETQ. There are 15 residues in the CDR3.

This chain connects TRBV5-6 to TRBJ1-1; D uncertain. V was pared by 0 bases and J by 7 bases, with 16 bases between. The CDR3 loop spans 15 amino acids. From germline, CDR1 is SGHDT and CDR2 YYEEEE. The CDR3 region is CASSLAEPGDDEAFF. The DNA of the CDR3 is TGTGCCAGCAGCTTGGCCGAACCCGGGGATGATGAAGCTTTCTTT.

Of note for this clone: The junction and the germline gene differ at one end; a read error may be behind it. The J gene is TRBJ1-2, the V gene TRBV6-1; D is unclear. Germline CDR1 reads MNHNS; CDR2 reads SASEGT. This CDR3 comprises 13 residues. This chain's CDR3 is CASSEADPYGHTF. The CDR3, as DNA: TGTGCCAGCAGTGAAGCGGATCCCTATGGCCACACCTTC.

This sequence joins TRBV4-1 and TRBJ2-7, with 9 bases aligning to TRBD1. The CDR3 loop spans 16 amino acids. Germline V gives CDR1 MGHRA, CDR2 YSYEKL. Germline trimming cut 1 base from V and 3 bases from J; bases unmatched to any gene: 7. The CDR3 here is CASSQGWGGQGYEQYF. The DNA for the CDR3 is TGCGCCAGCAGCCAAGGCTGGGGGGGACAGGGCTACGAGCAGTACTTC.

In its sample, this clone was seen once. The chain carries TRBV6-6 and TRBJ1-2; 7 bases line up with TRBD1. Germline V lookup: CDR1 MNHNY, CDR2 SVGAGI (reference sequence). After removal of 6 bases from V and 2 bases from J, the junction contained 6 bases not matched to a gene. The CDR3 consists of 14 residues. In nucleotides, the CDR3 is TGTGCCAGCAGGGCCGGGACAGAGAACTATGGCTACACCTTC. Protein sequence: CASRAGTENYGYTF.

The V call is TRBV4-1, the J call TRBJ2-7, with 9 bases aligning to TRBD1. Germline V gives CDR1 MGHRA, CDR2 YSYEKL. This CDR3 is built from 15 residues. Losses at the gene ends were 3 bases for V and 4 bases for J; bases not matched to a gene: 7. CDR3: CASSQSGTGTYEQYF. In DNA form, the CDR3 reads TGCGCCAGCAGCCAGTCCGGGACAGGGACTTACGAGCAGTACTTC.

The chain carries TRBV7-9 and TRBJ2-5, with 8 bases matching TRBD1. V gave up 1 base and J gave up 0 bases; unmatched junction bases: 4. The CDR3 has 16 residues. Germline assignment: CDR1 SEHNR and CDR2 FQNEAQ (reference sequence). The CDR3 nucleotides read TGTGCCAGCAGCTTAGGGACAGGGTCGTACCAAGAGACCCAGTACTTC. Its protein product is CASSLGTGSYQETQYF.

V usage is TRBV6-5 and J usage is TRBJ1-2; D possibly corresponds to TRBD1 (5 bases). CDR1 MNHEY and CDR2 SVGAGI come from the germline V gene. V lost 4 bases and J lost 7, with 13 bases in between. The CDR3 runs 13 residues. Written as DNA, the CDR3 is TGTGCCAGCAGTTCTGCTCCGGGGACTGGCTACACCTTC. It is translated as CASSSAPGTGYTF.

This clone was detected once. The J gene is TRBJ1-2, the V gene TRBV4-2, with D perhaps matching TRBD1 (6 bases). Germline CDR1 is LGHNA and CDR2 is YNFKEQ. Trimming shortened V by 1 base and J by 6 bases, and 12 bases separated the two germline ends. The CDR3 length is 14 residues. The CDR3 sequence is CASSQVGGADGYTF. CDR3 bases: TGTGCCAGCAGCCAAGTGGGGGGCGCGGATGGCTACACCTTC.

The rearrangement uses TRBV6-4 and TRBJ1-1; tentatively, D is TRBD1 (5 bases). The CDR3 has 13 residues. Germline values: CDR1 MRHNA, CDR2 SNTAGT. Trimming stripped 5 bases from V and 5 bases from J, with 12 bases between. The CDR3 DNA reads as TGTGCCAGCAGTTCTACAGGTCTAACTGAAGCTTTCTTT. Its translation: CASSSTGLTEAFF.

The chain joins TRBV30 to TRBJ2-7; D remains unclear. Trimming took 0 bases from V and 0 from J, leaving 9 bases between them. The V gene's germline CDR1 is GTSNPN and CDR2 SVGIG (reference sequence). The CDR3 spans 14 residues. The CDR3 DNA is TGTGCCTGGAGTGTATCTACCCCCTCCTACGAGCAGTACTTC. Its translation: CAWSVSTPSYEQYF.

This chain's CDR3 is CASSLAEETQYF. The CDR3 DNA sequence: TGTGCCAGCAGCTTAGCAGAGGAGACCCAGTACTTC. The V and J genes are TRBV7-9 and TRBJ2-5; D not resolved. The CDR3 contains 12 residues. V was clipped by 0 bases and J by 5 bases, with 4 bases between them. Germline V lookup: CDR1 SEHNR, CDR2 FQNEAQ (reference sequence).

The rearrangement uses TRBV6-1 and TRBJ1-1; 8 nucleotides line up with TRBD1. Trimming at V came to 6 bases and at J to 2 bases, leaving 5 bases not matched to a gene. CDR3 length: 14 amino acids. Germline V gene lookup returns CDR1 MNHNS and CDR2 SASEGT. For the CDR3, the DNA is TGTGCCAGCAGGGGGACAGGATTTAACACTGAAGCTTTCTTT. Amino acid sequence: CASRGTGFNTEAFF.